This T cell receptor beta chain was captured in a study of blood T cells in healthy people across ages. Broader study findings: A greater number of naive CD4+ cells and higher diversity distinguished long-lived donors from aged donors.

Primed by a sample-barcoded 5' primer and a J-beta primer mix, a second PCR proceeded for about 7 to 12 cycles. TCRdb recomputed calls from the 5' RACE reads with MiXCR, one row per CDR3 protein. Among roughly 680,000 distinct CDR3 sequences listed, over 20% were seen once. The CDR3 runs 16 residues. The germline V gene encodes CDR1 SGHNT and CDR2 YYREEE (reference sequence). A single count supports this clonotype. The target antigen is unknown. Total RNA extraction produced at least 6 micrograms (per sample) for the study. The sequence derives from a man between 65 and 85 years old in good health. This chain uses TRBV5-4 with TRBJ2-1; D is possibly TRBD2 (6 bases). The J call may be incorrect, as the DNA end agrees better with TRBJ2-7. Sequencing was done on a sample of blood. The CDR3 reads CASSLTGVGLIYEQYF. The CDR3 nucleotides read TGTGCCAGCAGCTTAACGGGAGTGGGTCTGATCTACGAGCAGTACTTC.